These T cell receptor beta chains were read from a single sample in a study of tumor and adjacent non-tumor tissue in lung cancer. From the multiplex PCR reads, TCRdb called clonotypes with MiXCR, one entry per CDR3 protein. Of 35,000 to 50,000 distinct CDR3 sequences in the sample, more than 50% were seen once. The sequenced sample was distant non-tumor lung tissue. Every receptor here comes from a middle-aged man with non-small cell lung cancer. CDR3s leave out the opening cysteine and the closing phenylalanine or tryptophan. Each record gives: V gene, clone size, CDR3 protein. The size of a clone is reported for some rows only, either as once, few or many, or as a class for expanded clones.

>TRBV30|many
AWGRGSEKLF
>TRBV5-1|many
ASSLEGNEDTQY
>TRBV29-1|.
SLERGSNTGELF
>TRBV10-2|once
ASSGGQGRDEQY
>TRBV29-1|.
SSGQMNTEVF
>TRBV6-5|.
VSNSGQGGSYNEQF
>TRBV5-1|once
ASRRTTSGRTSPYSEQF
>TRBV28|.
TCLTGNQETQY
>TRBV11-2|medium-sized
ASSLMGGNTGELF
>TRBV5-1|few
ASSLESMGQGMTEAF
>TRBV5-1|.
ASSDGTTSSGANILT
>TRBV7-8|many
ASSVTASVSGNTIY
>TRBV30|many
AWSQGGQETQY
>TRBV29-1|once
SVDKGMQENQY
>TRBV4-1|.
ASSQEWTGRTYGYT
>TRBV4-2|.
ASSQEGLARAITVELF
>TRBV5-5|.
ASSPIISNHPQH
>TRBV2|.
ASRREDAGELF
>TRBV6-1|.
ASSEGWTTEQF
>TRBV10-3|.
AISESGLPF
>TRBV5-5|.
ASSTGELTNYGYT
>TRBV6-5|.
ASTRTREIYEKY
>TRBV15|.
ATSRETSGSSSYNEQF
>TRBV6-5|many
ASRREGAGYT
>TRBV24-1|.
VTSGAISEAQY
>TRBV28|many
ASSFYGRADNEQF